These 26 T cell receptor beta chains were all obtained from the same sample, sequenced in a study of blood T cell repertoires in COVID-19. The repertoire was sequenced with immunoSEQ multiplex PCR; TCRdb's copy has only in-frame clones and lacks some. In the table there are some 220,000 clones, 80% to 90% of which are singletons. Source material: peripheral blood. The receptor source for this set is a man between 50 and 59 years old with acute or convalescent COVID-19.

This chain links TRBV5-1 with TRBJ1-4, with TRBD1 matching 12 bases. CDR1 SGHRS and CDR2 YFSETQ come from the germline V gene. CDR3 length equals 17 residues. V gave up 3 bases and J gave up 7 bases; unmatched junction bases: 10. CDR3 region: CASSSNAGTGGGEKLFF. For the CDR3, the DNA is TGCGCCAGCAGCTCAAATGCCGGGACAGGGGGCGGTGAAAAACTGTTTTTT. The variable domain in full, with the rest retrieved from reference TRBV5-1 and TRBJ1-4, is KAGVTQTPRYLIKTRGQQVTLSCSPISGHRSVSWYQQTPGQGLQFLFEYFSETQRNKGNFPGRFSGRQFSNSRSEMNVSTLELGDSALYLCASSSNAGTGGGEKLFFGSGTQLSVL.

This clone has a handful of counts. V gene TRBV4-1 combines with J gene TRBJ2-3; 8 nucleotides agree with TRBD2. J was trimmed by 0 bases and V by 3 bases; bases with no gene match: 8. Germline V lookup: CDR1 MGHRA, CDR2 YSYEKL. This CDR3 is built from 17 residues. CDR3 loop: CASSQTSERESTDTQYF. The CDR3 DNA is TGCGCCAGCAGCCAGACCTCGGAGCGGGAGAGCACAGATACGCAGTATTTT.

This chain connects TRBV12-5 to TRBJ2-1, with D tentatively TRBD2 (6 bases). V was shortened by 6 bases and J by 8 bases, with 20 bases between the two germline ends. CDR1 and CDR2 from the germline V gene are LGHNT and FRNRAP. The CDR3 is made up of 15 amino acids. The CDR3, as DNA: TGTGCTAGTGGCCGCAGAGGGCTGCCGGGAGATGAGCAGTTCTTC. This encodes CASGRRGLPGDEQFF.

The gene calls are TRBV5-1 and TRBJ2-1; 15 nucleotides line up with TRBD2. There are 16 residues in the CDR3. The germline gives CDR1 SGHRS, CDR2 YFSETQ. The ends lost 2 bases at V and 8 bases at J; junction bases unmatched: 5. The CDR3 DNA sequence: TGCGCCAGCAGCTTCGGACTAGCGGGAGGGTTTGATGAGCAGTTCTTC. It specifies CASSFGLAGGFDEQFF.

V and J are TRBV5-4 and TRBJ1-3; D is unresolved. The ends were cut back, 0 bases at V and 2 bases at J, with 9 bases in the middle. Per the germline V gene, CDR1 is SGHNT and CDR2 is YYREEE (reference sequence). The CDR3 length is 15 residues. CDR3 loop: CASSLGGATGNTIYF. CDR3 DNA sequence: TGTGCCAGCAGCTTGGGGGGAGCCACTGGAAACACCATATATTTT.

The rearrangement joins TRBV30 to TRBJ1-6; no reliable D call. The V end lost 7 bases, the J end lost 10 bases, and 17 bases lay between the germline ends. Germline V gives CDR1 GTSNPN, CDR2 SVGIG (reference sequence). This CDR3 spans 13 amino acids. The CDR3 sequence is CAFSVSEKSPLHF. The DNA for the CDR3 is TGTGCCTTTTCGGTTTCGGAGAAATCACCCCTCCACTTT.

This chain joins TRBV9 and TRBJ2-7, with D perhaps matching TRBD1 (5 bases). The CDR3 totals 12 residues. V shed 5 bases and J shed 6 bases, with 12 bases lying between them. Germline V gene data show CDR1 as SGDLS and CDR2 as YYNGEE. The CDR3 DNA is TGTGCCAGCAGAGTCAGGGTAATCGAGCAGTACTTC. It encodes CASRVRVIEQYF.

The J gene is TRBJ2-7, the V gene TRBV20-1; 7 bases fit TRBD2. V trimming: 7 bases; J trimming: 3 bases; junction bases outside the gene matches: 3. Germline V CDR1 and CDR2: DFQATT, SNEGSKA (reference sequence). The CDR3 is 11 amino acids. The CDR3 is CSVSSGYEQYF. Here the CDR3 DNA reads TGCAGTGTGTCTAGCGGCTACGAGCAGTACTTC.

V and J are TRBV6-5 and TRBJ2-7, with 9 bases that match TRBD1. Germline loops: CDR1 MNHEY, CDR2 SVGAGI. The CDR3 sequence is 14 residues long. V trimming: 4 bases; J trimming: 5 bases; junction bases outside the gene matches: 6. CDR3 nucleotides: TGTGCCAGCAGTTTCCGGGACAGGGACGACGAGCAGTACTTC. This translates into CASSFRDRDDEQYF.

The chain couples TRBV5-1 to TRBJ1-4, with 7 positions matching TRBD1. The V gene end was trimmed by 4 bases and the J gene end by 2 bases; junction bases not matched to a gene: 5. The CDR3 contains 15 residues. CDR1 and CDR2 from the germline V gene are SGHRS and YFSETQ. The CDR3 spells CASSPDRPTNEKLFF. The CDR3 coding sequence is TGCGCCAGCAGCCCGGACAGGCCGACTAATGAAAAACTGTTTTTT.

The genes are TRBV7-3 and TRBJ2-1; 10 positions match TRBD1. CDR3 size: 18 residues. Germline V gives CDR1 SGHTA, CDR2 FQGTGA. The junction had 16 bases not matched to a gene; V was cut back by 2 bases and J by 9 bases. CDR3: CASSLFSSGQGGFAEQFF. CDR3 sequence (DNA): TGTGCCAGCAGCTTATTCTCCTCCGGACAGGGGGGTTTCGCTGAGCAGTTCTTC.

This clone has just one count. The CDR3 nucleotides are TGTGCCAGCAGCAACAGCGGTTCACTGCAGCCCCAGCATTTT. Its translation is CASSNSGSLQPQHF. The chain carries TRBV21-1 and TRBJ1-5. TRBV21-1 is noted as a pseudogene. This CDR3 is built from 14 residues.

This clone was seen a single time. The chain has TRBV28 and TRBJ2-7, with D hard to call. The CDR3 length is 13 residues. The V and J ends lost 3 bases and 2 bases respectively, with 8 bases between them. CDR1 is MDHEN and CDR2 is SYDVKM in the germline V gene. CDR3 loop: CASSFVSAYEQYF. DNA of the CDR3: TGTGCCAGCAGTTTCGTCAGTGCCTACGAGCAGTACTTC.

This clone occurred once. The J gene is TRBJ1-2, the V gene TRBV30; unclear D gene. This CDR3 spans 14 amino acids. V shed 0 bases and J shed 2 bases, with 10 bases lying between them. CDR1 is GTSNPN, CDR2 SVGIG, per germline (reference sequence). The CDR3 DNA reads TGTGCCTGGAGTGTACAAGGGAGAAACTATGGCTACACCTTC. Protein: CAWSVQGRNYGYTF.

This chain links TRBV2 with TRBJ1-4; maybe TRBD1 (5 bases). Germline CDR1 reads SNHLY; CDR2 reads FYNNEI. V lost 8 bases and J lost 10, with 17 bases in between. CDR3 size: 13 residues. CDR3 region: CASGDGGTGKLFF. CDR3 in DNA: TGTGCCAGCGGGGACGGGGGGACGGGAAAACTGTTTTTT.

The rearrangement joins TRBV28 to TRBJ2-2; D may be TRBD1 (6 bases). The CDR3 runs 16 residues. In germline, CDR1 is MDHEN, CDR2 SYDVKM. Trimming removed 2 bases at V and 6 bases at J, with 16 bases between. The CDR3 DNA reads TGTGCCAGCAGTTTACCGGGACACCCGATGTCCGGGGAGCTGTTTTTT. As protein: CASSLPGHPMSGELFF. The whole variable domain, filled in from reference TRBV28 and TRBJ2-2, reads DVKVTQSSRYLVKRTGEKVFLECVQDMDHENMFWYRQDPGLGLRLIYFSYDVKMKEKGDIPEGYSVSREKKERFSLILESASTNQTSMYLCASSLPGHPMSGELFFGEGSRLTVL.

This rearrangement joins TRBV14 to TRBJ2-1; D gene unclear. There are 15 residues in the CDR3. Deletions cut 1 base from V and 0 bases from J, with 7 bases between. Germline V lookup: CDR1 SGHDN, CDR2 FVKESK. The CDR3 loop reads CASSQGRISYNEQFF. The CDR3 coding sequence is TGTGCCAGCAGCCAAGGGCGGATCTCCTACAATGAGCAGTTCTTC. The whole variable domain, remainder taken from reference TRBV14 and TRBJ2-1, is EAGVTQFPSHSVIEKGQTVTLRCDPISGHDNLYWYRRVMGKEIKFLLHFVKESKQDESGMPNNRFLAERTGGTYSTLKVQPAELEDSGVYFCASSQGRISYNEQFFGPGTRLTVL.

This sequence joins TRBV6-1 and TRBJ2-7; tentative D call: TRBD2 (6 bases). The CDR3 spans 15 residues. V was shortened by 2 bases and J by 5 bases, with 16 bases between the two germline ends. Germline CDR1 is MNHNS and CDR2 is SASEGT. CDR3: CASSEKWGEIHEQYF. CDR3 in DNA: TGTGCCAGCAGTGAAAAGTGGGGGGAAATCCACGAGCAGTACTTC.

This sequence joins TRBV9 and TRBJ1-3, with D possibly being TRBD1 (6 bases). The CDR3 has 18 residues. Deletions cut 4 bases from V and 0 bases from J, with 20 bases between. CDR1 is SGDLS and CDR2 is YYNGEE in the germline V gene. The CDR3 nucleotides read TGTGCCAGCAGCCACGGGACAACCCATCGACTCTCTGGAAACACCATATATTTT. This gives the protein CASSHGTTHRLSGNTIYF.

This chain joins TRBV27 and TRBJ1-1; D unresolved. The ends were cut back, 5 bases at V and 1 base at J, with 8 bases in the middle. The CDR3 has 13 amino acids. CDR1 and CDR2 (germline): MNHEY, SMNVEV (reference sequence). CDR3 DNA: TGTGCCAGCAGTAGGTGGGCGAACACTGAAGCTTTCTTT. This translates into CASSRWANTEAFF.

This clone showed up just a few times. V gene TRBV7-9 combines with J gene TRBJ2-7, with 8 nucleotides matching TRBD1. The germline V gene encodes CDR1 SEHNR and CDR2 FQNEAQ (reference sequence). This CDR3 has 14 residues. Trimming at V came to 5 bases and at J to 6 bases, leaving 9 bases not matched to a gene. CDR3: CASSPWTGYLEQYF. CDR3 DNA sequence: TGTGCCAGCAGCCCCTGGACAGGGTATCTCGAGCAGTACTTC.

The CDR3: CASSADRNTEAFF. Written as DNA, the CDR3 is TGTGCCAGCAGCGCTGACAGGAACACTGAAGCTTTCTTT. V and J are TRBV5-4 and TRBJ1-1; TRBD1 might be the D (5 bases). The ends were cut back, 4 bases at V and 1 base at J, with 8 bases in the middle. Looked up from germline, CDR1 is SGHNT and CDR2 is YYREEE (reference sequence). There are 13 residues in the CDR3.

The V gene is TRBV5-1, the J gene TRBJ2-7, with 10 bases aligning to TRBD2. The V segment lost 0 bases and the J segment 7 bases; nucleotides outside the gene matches: 7. Germline V gene lookup returns CDR1 SGHRS and CDR2 YFSETQ. The CDR3 runs 15 residues. Here the CDR3 DNA reads TGCGCCAGCAGCTTGGAAACTAGCGGGGTCTCAGAGCAGTACTTC. Translation: CASSLETSGVSEQYF.

This chain joins TRBV7-8 and TRBJ2-4; D might be TRBD1 (6 bases). Trimming removed 1 base from V and 7 bases from J, with 11 bases in between. Germline assignment: CDR1 SGHVS and CDR2 FQNEAQ. This CDR3 has 14 amino acids. The CDR3 sequence: CASSLEGTGNIQYF. As DNA, the CDR3 is TGTGCCAGCAGCTTAGAAGGAACAGGGAACATTCAGTACTTC.

This chain uses TRBV6-1 with TRBJ1-2, with a tentative D call TRBD1 (6 bases). CDR1 is MNHNS, CDR2 SASEGT, per germline. Trimming cost V 0 bases and J 12 bases, with 17 bases left between them. This CDR3 has 14 residues. The CDR3 sequence is CASSEALQAGANTF. The CDR3 DNA follows: TGTGCCAGCAGTGAAGCGCTTCAAGCGGGGGCCAACACCTTC.

The V call is TRBV28, the J call TRBJ2-7; D is perhaps TRBD1 (5 bases). This CDR3 comprises 15 residues. Trimming stripped 2 bases from V and 5 bases from J, with 16 bases between. The germline CDR1 and CDR2 sequences are MDHEN and SYDVKM. CDR3 bases: TGTGCCAGCAGTTTAGATCAGGGAACGGGCGACGAGCAGTACTTC. It yields the protein CASSLDQGTGDEQYF.